Reported below is one T cell receptor beta chain. Which antigen it targets is not known. Within one base of it there is no much larger clone, and no base qualities were kept. This entry comes from a study of OX40 agonist ivuxolimab in advanced cancers. Background on the whole study: Ivuxolimab was a fully human IgG2 agonistic monoclonal antibody targeting the costimulatory receptor OX40 (CD134). Among the approximately 54 dose-escalation patients, around 19 had hepatocellular carcinoma, 15 or so melanoma, 9 renal cell carcinoma and 9 head and neck cancer. The dose-escalation cohort was about 83% male with a mean age of around 62 years, ranging from roughly 20 to 80. Three dose-escalation patients achieved partial responses, one with hepatocellular carcinoma and two with cutaneous melanoma. The point of sequencing TCRbeta in the periphery was to test whether ivuxolimab changed TCR sequence diversity and drove clonal T-cell expansion. Prior anti-PD-1, anti-PD-L1 or anti-CTLA-4 therapy was permitted, and checkpoint inhibitors had been received by 40% to 50% of dose-escalation patients. Intravenous ivuxolimab was administered to patients every 2 weeks at six dose levels: 0.01, 0.1, 0.3, 1.5, 3 and 10 mg/kg. The paper reports the monotherapy dose-escalation portion (N ≈ 50 patients) of the phase I ivuxolimab trial.

The trial excluded patients who had a history of autoimmune disease or who were on systemic immunosuppression. Peripheral blood for TCR sequencing was collected from all dose cohorts at baseline, on cycle 4 day 1, and on cycle 7 day 1. The samples were taken from a phase I, first-in-human, multicenter, open-label dose-escalation trial of ivuxolimab. Adults with locally advanced or metastatic melanoma, renal cell, hepatocellular, or head and neck squamous cell carcinoma were enrolled in the trial. Before TCR sequencing, CD4+ T cells and CD8+ T cells were sorted from peripheral blood as separate populations. To sequence the TCRbeta CDR3 region, genomic DNA was isolated from the sorted cells. The immunoSEQ Assay was used for sequencing of TCRbeta CDR3 regions. TCRdb took this table from immuneACCESS and kept in-frame rearrangements with V and J called. Such tables lack part of the clones; where checked against another copy, unresolved V genes explain under half of the gap, and the rest is unexplained. Here the sample has some 50,000 clones; 81% occur a single time. The ten largest clones represent roughly 0.69% of the sample.

The investigation overall reported the following: Low levels of normalized T-cell clonal expansion were also seen in some nonresponding patients. The antigen specificity of the clonally expanded peripheral T cells was not determined. After ivuxolimab, more expanded clones were found on average in CD8+ T cells than in CD4+ T cells. In partial responders in the 0.1-3.0 mg/kg groups, normalized peripheral clonal expansion was found to be among the lowest, especially among CD8+ T cells. At doses of 0.1 to 3.0 mg/kg, clonal expansion of both CD4+ and CD8+ T cells in blood was seen between baseline and week 6.

The CDR3 sequence holds 13 residues, the cysteine and phenylalanine included. Only the CDR3 DNA is retained, 39 bases long and in frame from the first base. The junction carries 11 bases between V and J, which are trimmed by 5 bases and 4 bases respectively. Based on the germline V gene, the CDR1 and CDR2 sequences are KGHSH and LQKENI. The chain was built from TRBV18 and TRBJ1-2; the D gene is unclear. Sequencing used CD4+ or CD8+ T cells sorted from blood, obtained in a trial of the OX40 agonist ivuxolimab. This sequence originates from an adult with an advanced solid tumor such as melanoma, head and neck, liver or kidney cancer. The bases read TGTGCCAGCTCATCAGACGGACCCTATGGCTACACCTTC. Its product reads: CASSSDGPYGYTF.